This T cell receptor beta chain was observed in a study of regulatory T cells in long-lasting Graves disease. The table lists this clonotype with a few counts. Its antigen is as yet unknown. Time point specified: persistent/refractory GD, antithyroid drugs over 5 years with positive TRAb. Following extraction of RNA from PBMCs, that RNA was used to make the TCR library. An endocrinology department in Xi'an, China, supplied the patients. From germline, CDR1 is SQVTM and CDR2 ANQGSEA. The CDR3 length is 13 residues. V lost 3 bases to trimming and J lost 3 bases, with 11 bases between them. Study-level results: Persistent disease exhibited a predilection for TRBV28, TRBJ1-2 and TRBJ2-5.

Arm-PCR of CDR3 regions with iRepertoire HTBI primers generated TCR beta libraries. TCRdb ran MiXCR on the multiplex PCR reads and lists one entry per CDR3 protein. The data contain approximately 400,000 distinct CDR3 sequences, less than 25% of them singletons. The receptor was isolated from a female donor with Graves disease. The V call is TRBV29-1, the J call TRBJ2-5; D not resolved. Sample: peripheral blood mononuclear cells (PBMCs), taken when the disease was refractory, from a patient treated with antithyroid drugs. In nucleotides, the CDR3 is TGCAGCGTTGACGGGTCTCACGAAGAGACCCAGTACTTC. It encodes CSVDGSHEETQYF.